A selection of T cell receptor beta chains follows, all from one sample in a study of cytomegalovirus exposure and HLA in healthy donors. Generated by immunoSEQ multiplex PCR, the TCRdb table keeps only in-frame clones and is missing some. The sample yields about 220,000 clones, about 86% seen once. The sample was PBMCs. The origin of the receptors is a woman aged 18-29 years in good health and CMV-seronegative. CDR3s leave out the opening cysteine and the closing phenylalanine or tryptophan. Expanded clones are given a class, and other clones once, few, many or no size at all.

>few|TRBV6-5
ASSYSGDRGSGELF
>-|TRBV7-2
ASSIGPLSLTRNEQF
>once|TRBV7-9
ASSPPARTRITEAF
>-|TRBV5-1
ASSALNEQF
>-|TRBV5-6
ASSPRQVLAKNIQY
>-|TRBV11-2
ASSFRQGSSYEQY
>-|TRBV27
ASRLAGVPDTQY
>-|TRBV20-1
SAAQGALAF
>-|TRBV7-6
ASSTGLYNEQF
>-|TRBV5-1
ASSLVAGEAETQY
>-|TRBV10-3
AIRPVTSGRAEGANVLT
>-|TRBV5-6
ASSLAGGGEPQH
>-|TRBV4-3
ASSQARRSGYNEQF
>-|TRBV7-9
ASSSTGGRSSYEQY
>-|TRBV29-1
SVVSGIAYNEQF
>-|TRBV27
ASSSSGSVYEQF